This T cell receptor beta chain was profiled in a study of T cell responses to AZD1222 COVID-19 vaccine. This clone was counted between two and nine times. Using immunoSEQ multiplex PCR, the repertoire was profiled, and TCRdb retains in-frame clones only, with some absent. The sample contains just under 95,000 clones, roughly 88% of which appear only once. Germline CDR1 is LNHDA and CDR2 is SQIVND (reference sequence). This CDR3 spans 14 amino acids. V lost 3 bases to trimming and J lost 6 bases, with 12 bases between them. This clonotype was sampled from an adult in good health. The rearrangement uses TRBV19 and TRBJ1-5; D ambiguous. The starting material was peripheral blood, obtained on day 0 of AZD1222 vaccination. The DNA of the CDR3 is TGTGCCAGTAGTATGGGCGGATTGAGTCAGCCCCAGCATTTT. It yields the protein CASSMGGLSQPQHF.